This TCR beta chain was obtained from a study of T cell changes during pregnancy in multiple sclerosis. Here immunoSEQ multiplex PCR was the method, and the copy in TCRdb shows in-frame clones only, minus some. This sample has tens of thousands of clones, with 90% to 95% found just once. The CDR3 runs 15 residues. The germline V gene encodes CDR1 LGHNA and CDR2 YNFKEQ. V lost 0 bases to trimming and J lost 1 base; unmatched junction nucleotides: 2. The chain joins TRBV4-2 to TRBJ2-7; 8 positions match TRBD2. This clonotype was obtained from a female donor with multiple sclerosis, enrolled in a pregnancy study. The sequencing used peripheral blood, collected before pregnancy. The CDR3 region is CASSQETSGSYEQYF. The CDR3 DNA reads TGTGCCAGCAGCCAAGAAACTAGCGGTTCCTACGAGCAGTACTTC.